The clone carrying this T cell receptor beta chain was counted a few times. Its specificity is unknown. Germline V lookup: CDR1 SQVTM, CDR2 ANQGSEA. V lost 6 bases to trimming and J lost 5 bases, with 17 bases between them. This CDR3 region has 13 residues. This sample was included in a study of CD8 T cells in ankylosing spondylitis. Regarding the study as a whole: A motif in TCR beta, a set of eight or nine highly homologous variants, appeared characteristic of ankylosing spondylitis blood.

TCRdb reprocessed the 5' RACE reads via MiXCR and lists one record per CDR3 protein. This sample has approximately 540,000 distinct CDR3 sequences, with about an eighth found just once. The rearrangement links TRBV29-1 to TRBJ2-7, with D possibly TRBD2 on 5 matching bases. This clonotype originated in a male donor with ankylosing spondylitis. Sequencing input: blood, either unsorted or a sorted T cell fraction (not recorded which). Here the CDR3 DNA reads TGCAGCGTAAAAAACGGGGTGAAGGACGAGCAGTACTTC. It specifies CSVKNGVKDEQYF.